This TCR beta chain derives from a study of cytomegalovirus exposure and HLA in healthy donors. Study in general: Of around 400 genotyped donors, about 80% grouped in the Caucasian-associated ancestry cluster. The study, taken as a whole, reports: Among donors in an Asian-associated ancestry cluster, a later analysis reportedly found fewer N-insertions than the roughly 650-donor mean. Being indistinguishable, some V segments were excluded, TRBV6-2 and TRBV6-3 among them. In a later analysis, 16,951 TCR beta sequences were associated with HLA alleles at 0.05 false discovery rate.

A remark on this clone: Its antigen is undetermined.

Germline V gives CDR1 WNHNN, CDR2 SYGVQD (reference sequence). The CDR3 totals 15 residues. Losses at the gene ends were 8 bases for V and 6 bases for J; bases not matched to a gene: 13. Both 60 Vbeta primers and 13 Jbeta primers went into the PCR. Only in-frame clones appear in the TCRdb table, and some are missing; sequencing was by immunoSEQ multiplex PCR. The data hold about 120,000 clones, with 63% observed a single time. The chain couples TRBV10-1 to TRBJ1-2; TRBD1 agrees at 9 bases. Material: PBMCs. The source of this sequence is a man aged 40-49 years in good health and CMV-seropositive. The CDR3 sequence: CASRDRESIENGYTF. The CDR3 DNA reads TGCGCCAGCCGGGACAGGGAGTCTATTGAGAATGGCTACACCTTC.